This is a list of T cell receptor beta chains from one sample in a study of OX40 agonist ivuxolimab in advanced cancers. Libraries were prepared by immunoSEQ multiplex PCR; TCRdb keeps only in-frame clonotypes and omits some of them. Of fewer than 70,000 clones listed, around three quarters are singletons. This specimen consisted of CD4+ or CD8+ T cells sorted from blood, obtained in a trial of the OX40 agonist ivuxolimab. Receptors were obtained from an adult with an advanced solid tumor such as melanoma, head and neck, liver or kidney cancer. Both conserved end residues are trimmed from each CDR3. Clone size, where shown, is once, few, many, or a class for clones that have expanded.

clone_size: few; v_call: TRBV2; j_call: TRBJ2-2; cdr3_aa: ASSGAGYPPGELF
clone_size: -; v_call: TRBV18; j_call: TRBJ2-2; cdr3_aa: ASSLDRLNTGELF
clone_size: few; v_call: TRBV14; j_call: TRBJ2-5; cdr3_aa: ASSQGRTRALEETQY
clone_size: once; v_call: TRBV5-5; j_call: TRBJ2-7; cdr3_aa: ASSLLGPSYEQY
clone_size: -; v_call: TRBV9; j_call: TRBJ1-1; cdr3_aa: ASSVEWRHTEAF
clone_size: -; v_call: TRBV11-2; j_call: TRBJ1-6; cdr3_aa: ASSSGTGLPLH
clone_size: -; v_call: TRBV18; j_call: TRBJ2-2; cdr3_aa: ASSPRIAGDTTGELF
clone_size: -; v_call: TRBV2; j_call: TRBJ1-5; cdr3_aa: ASSPGSNQPQH
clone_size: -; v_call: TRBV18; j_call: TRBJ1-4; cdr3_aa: ASSPISKGQGVEKLF
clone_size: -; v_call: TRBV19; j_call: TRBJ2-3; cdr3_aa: ASSIRRGTDTQY